This T cell receptor beta chain originates from a study of blood T cell repertoires in COVID-19. In the authors' workflow: Reference gene primer amplification gave estimated nucleated cell counts. TCRdb keeps only in-frame clones here, not all; method: immunoSEQ multiplex PCR. The V and J calls and clone size are taken from that table; D and trimming were inferred from the DNA. The sample lists over 350,000 clones; 88% were seen once. Two consecutive negative NP/OP PCR tests, clearance, or resolved symptoms defined Cohort 3 recovery. This CDR3 spans 17 amino acids. V lost 3 bases and J lost 9; bases outside the gene matches: 13. Germline lookup yields CDR1 PRHDT and CDR2 FYEKMQ (reference sequence).

The source of this sequence is a woman aged 18-29 years who had recovered from COVID-19. The specimen sequenced was PBMCs or T cells enriched from blood (not recorded which). This chain connects TRBV13 to TRBJ2-2, with 10 bases fitting TRBD1. This CDR3 is CASSLVRDRGLSRELFF. CDR3 sequence (DNA): TGTGCCAGCAGCTTGGTCCGGGACAGGGGACTCTCGAGGGAGCTGTTTTTT.